The 9 T cell receptor beta chains below were found in one sample sequenced in a study of T-cell memory formation after mild COVID-19. A single record per CDR3 protein comes from TCRdb applying MiXCR to the 5' RACE reads. This sample yields 540,000 or so distinct CDR3 sequences, of which approximately 20% are seen a single time; 9.5% to 15% belongs to the top ten. The sample taken for sequencing was PBMCs or a T cell subset sorted from them (not recorded which). Source of these receptors: an adult woman who had mild COVID-19 (a few samples of this study predate the infection). Cell type and time point are not known.

The rearrangement joins TRBV7-9 to TRBJ2-5, with D tentatively TRBD2 (5 bases). V was clipped by 2 bases and J by 5 bases, with 12 bases between them. Looked up from germline, CDR1 is SEHNR and CDR2 is FQNEAQ (reference sequence). The CDR3 has 14 amino acids. The DNA for the CDR3 is TGTGCCAGCAGCTTAAACGGGATAACGGAGACCCAGTACTTC. It encodes CASSLNGITETQYF.

This clonotype was detected a few times. This chain connects TRBV11-2 to TRBJ2-5; perhaps TRBD2 as D (5 bases). The CDR3 has 15 residues. V was trimmed by 2 bases and J by 0 bases, leaving 10 bases between them. Looked up from germline, CDR1 is SGHAT and CDR2 is FQNNGV. CDR3 region: CASSLIGEYQETQYF. In DNA, the CDR3 is TGTGCCAGCAGCTTAATTGGGGAGTACCAAGAGACCCAGTACTTC.

The chain is built from TRBV19 and TRBJ2-7, with 9 bases lining up with TRBD1. Unmatched junction bases numbered 9, after V lost 3 bases and J lost 3 bases. This CDR3 has 16 residues. From germline, CDR1 is LNHDA and CDR2 SQIVND (reference sequence). The CDR3 is CASSIRGGQGFYEQYF. CDR3 DNA: TGTGCCAGTAGTATTAGAGGGGGACAGGGATTCTACGAGCAGTACTTC.

The rearrangement uses TRBV19 and TRBJ2-2; D is unclear. Germline-derived CDR1 and CDR2 are LNHDA and SQIVND (reference sequence). This CDR3 spans 15 amino acids. V shed 3 bases and J shed 5 bases, with 13 bases lying between them. Written as DNA, the CDR3 is TGTGCCAGTAGTATGGCCCCAGGCCAAACCGGGGAGCTGTTTTTT. Translating gives CASSMAPGQTGELFF. Based on the CDR3 plus reference TRBV19 and TRBJ2-2, the full variable domain is DGGITQSPKYLFRKEGQNVTLSCEQNLNHDAMYWYRQDPGQGLRLIYYSQIVNDFQKGDIAEGYSVSREKKESFPLTVTSAQKNPTAFYLCASSMAPGQTGELFFGEGSRLTVL.

In its sample, this clonotype was seen a few times. The chain uses TRBV29-1 and TRBJ2-1; 12 bases match TRBD2. Germline CDR1 reads SQVTM; CDR2 reads ANQGSEA. Unmatched junction bases numbered 7, after V lost 1 base and J lost 9 bases. The CDR3 extends over 15 amino acids. The CDR3 DNA reads TGCAGCGTTGAAGTTTCGACTAGCGGGAGCGGTGAGCAGTTCTTC. Amino acid sequence: CSVEVSTSGSGEQFF.

The chain has TRBV7-8 and TRBJ2-2; 8 nucleotides agree with TRBD2. Germline CDR1 is SGHVS and CDR2 is FQNEAQ. The V gene end was trimmed by 4 bases and the J gene end by 7 bases; junction bases not matched to a gene: 14. CDR3 length: 17 amino acids. The CDR3 loop reads CASSSRISLAGGGELFF. CDR3 nucleotide sequence: TGTGCCAGCAGCTCCAGGATTTCCCTAGCGGGCGGCGGGGAGCTGTTTTTT.

The chain has TRBV5-1 and TRBJ2-2; 9 bases are shared with TRBD2. The CDR3 extends over 19 amino acids. The V segment lost 3 bases and the J segment 4 bases; nucleotides outside the gene matches: 16. The germline CDR1 and CDR2 sequences are SGHRS and YFSETQ. The CDR3 here is CASSSLRAGLADSTGELFF. The CDR3 DNA reads TGCGCCAGCAGCTCCCTGAGGGCGGGACTAGCCGATTCCACCGGGGAGCTGTTTTTT.

This clonotype was seen a few times. J is TRBJ1-5 and V is TRBV4-1; unclear D gene. The CDR3 length is 15 residues. In germline, CDR1 is MGHRA, CDR2 YSYEKL. Trimming stripped 1 base from V and 3 bases from J, with 10 bases between. The CDR3 here is CASSQVGTDNQPQHF. The DNA for the CDR3 is TGCGCCAGCAGCCAAGTTGGCACAGACAATCAGCCCCAGCATTTT.

This clonotype is labeled as medium-sized. The chain has TRBV5-1 and TRBJ1-4, with D possibly matching TRBD1 (6 bases). This CDR3 is built from 14 residues. Deletions cut 4 bases from V and 4 bases from J, with 11 bases between. CDR1 and CDR2 from the germline V gene are SGHRS and YFSETQ. The CDR3 DNA reads as TGCGCCAGCAGCCCGGACAGCAATAATGAAAAACTGTTTTTT. This encodes CASSPDSNNEKLFF.